The present TCR beta chain was sequenced within a study of glioma-infiltrating T cells. As regards this clonotype: Its antigen is not known. One end of the junction is discordant with germline, which a read error may explain.

The CDR3 is 14 residues long. Germline CDR1 reads SNHLY; CDR2 reads FYNNEI. Study-wide points: Above-expected tissue-blood divergence occurred in all gliomas, most in low-grade ones. CDR3 overlap between tissue and blood was very small.

TCR alpha and beta CDR3 regions were amplified from RNA using iRepertoire nested multiplex PCR. For one-step reverse transcription and amplification, about 85-400 ng of tissue mRNA or PBMC total RNA was used. Each CDR3 protein gets one entry after TCRdb re-called the multiplex PCR reads with MiXCR. The profile shows around 100,000 distinct CDR3 sequences, around 28% of them singletons. V and J are TRBV2 and TRBJ2-1; 7 positions match TRBD1. This TCR derives from a human donor with low-grade glioma or glioblastoma, undergoing nonglioma brain surgery, or in good health (not recorded which). Material for sequencing was glioma tissue, nonneoplastic brain tissue, or PBMCs (not recorded which). Here the CDR3 DNA reads TGTGCCAGCAGTGGAGACAGGGCTTACAATAAGCAGTTCTTC. Protein sequence: CASSGDRAYNKQFF.